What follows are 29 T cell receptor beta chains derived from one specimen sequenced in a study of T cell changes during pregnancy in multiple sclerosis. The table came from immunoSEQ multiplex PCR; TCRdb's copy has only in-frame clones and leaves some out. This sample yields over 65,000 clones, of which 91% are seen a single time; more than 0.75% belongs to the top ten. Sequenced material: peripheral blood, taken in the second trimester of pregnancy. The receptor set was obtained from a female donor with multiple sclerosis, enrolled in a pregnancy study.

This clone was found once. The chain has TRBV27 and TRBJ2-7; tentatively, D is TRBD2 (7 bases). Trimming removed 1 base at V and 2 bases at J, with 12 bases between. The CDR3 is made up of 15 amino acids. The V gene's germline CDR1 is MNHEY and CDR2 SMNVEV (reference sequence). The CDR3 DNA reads TGTGCCAGCAGTTTATTCGGCGGGGGCCCCTACGAGCAGTACTTC. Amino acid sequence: CASSLFGGGPYEQYF.

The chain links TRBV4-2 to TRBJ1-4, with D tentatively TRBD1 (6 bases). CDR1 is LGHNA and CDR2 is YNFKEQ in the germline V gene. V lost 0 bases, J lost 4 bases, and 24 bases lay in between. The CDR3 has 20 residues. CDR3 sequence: CASSQDRRGRGVLGNEKLFF. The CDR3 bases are TGTGCCAGCAGCCAAGATCGCCGAGGCAGGGGTGTTTTGGGTAATGAAAAACTGTTTTTT.

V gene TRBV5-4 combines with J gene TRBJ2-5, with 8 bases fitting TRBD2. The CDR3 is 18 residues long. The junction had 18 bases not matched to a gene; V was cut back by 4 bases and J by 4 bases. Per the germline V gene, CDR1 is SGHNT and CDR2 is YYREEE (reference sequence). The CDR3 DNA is TGTGCCAGCAGCCACCCCGGGACTAGTTTGCTGCGCGGAGAGACCCAGTACTTC. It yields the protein CASSHPGTSLLRGETQYF.

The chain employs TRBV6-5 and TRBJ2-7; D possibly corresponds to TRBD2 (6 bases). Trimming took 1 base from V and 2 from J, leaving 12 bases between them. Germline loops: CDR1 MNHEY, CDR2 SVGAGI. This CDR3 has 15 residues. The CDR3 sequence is CASSYWEEGPYEQYF. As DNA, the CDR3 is TGTGCCAGCAGTTACTGGGAGGAGGGACCCTACGAGCAGTACTTC.

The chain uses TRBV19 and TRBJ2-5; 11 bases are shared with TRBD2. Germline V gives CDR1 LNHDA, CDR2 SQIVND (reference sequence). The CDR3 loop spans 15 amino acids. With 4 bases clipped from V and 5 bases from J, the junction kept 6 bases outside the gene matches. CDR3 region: CASSNLAGGEETQYF. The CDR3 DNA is TGTGCCAGTAGTAACCTAGCGGGGGGCGAGGAGACCCAGTACTTC.

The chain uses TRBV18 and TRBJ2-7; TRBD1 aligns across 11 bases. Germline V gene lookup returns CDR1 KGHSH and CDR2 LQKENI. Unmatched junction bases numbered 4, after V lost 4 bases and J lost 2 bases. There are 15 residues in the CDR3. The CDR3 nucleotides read TGTGCCAGCTCACAGGGGACAGGGGGTCCCTACGAGCAGTACTTC. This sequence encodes CASSQGTGGPYEQYF.

CDR3 bases: TGTGCCAGCAGCTTCGGCGGGGGCCCTAGCACAGATACGCAGTATTTT. It codes for CASSFGGGPSTDTQYF. The chain is built from TRBV7-3 and TRBJ2-3, with D tentatively TRBD2 (7 bases). This CDR3 region has 16 residues. CDR1 is SGHTA, CDR2 FQGTGA, per germline. V dropped 3 bases and J dropped 0 bases, with 13 bases sitting between them.

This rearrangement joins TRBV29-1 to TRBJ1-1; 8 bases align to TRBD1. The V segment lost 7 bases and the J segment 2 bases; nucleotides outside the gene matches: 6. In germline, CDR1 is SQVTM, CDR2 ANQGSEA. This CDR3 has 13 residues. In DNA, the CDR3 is TGCAGCGCTACGGGACAGGTTAACACTGAAGCTTTCTTT. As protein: CSATGQVNTEAFF.

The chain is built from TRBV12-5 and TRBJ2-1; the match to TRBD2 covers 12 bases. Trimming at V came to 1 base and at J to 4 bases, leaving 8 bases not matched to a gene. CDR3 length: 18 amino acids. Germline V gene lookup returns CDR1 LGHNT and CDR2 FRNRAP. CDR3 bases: TGTGCTAGTGGTTTGGGGGGACTAGCGGGTGGGACTTACAATGAGCAGTTCTTC. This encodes CASGLGGLAGGTYNEQFF.

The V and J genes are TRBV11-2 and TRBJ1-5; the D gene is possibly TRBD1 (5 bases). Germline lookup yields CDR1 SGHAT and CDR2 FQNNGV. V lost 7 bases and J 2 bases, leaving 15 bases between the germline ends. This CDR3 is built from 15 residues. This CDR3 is CASTPGSGGNQPQHF. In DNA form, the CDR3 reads TGTGCCAGCACCCCCGGGTCGGGGGGCAATCAGCCCCAGCATTTT.

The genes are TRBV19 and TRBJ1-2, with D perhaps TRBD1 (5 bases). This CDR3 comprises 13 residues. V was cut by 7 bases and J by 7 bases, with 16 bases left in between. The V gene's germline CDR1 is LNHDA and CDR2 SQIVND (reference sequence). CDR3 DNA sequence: TGTGCCAGTAAGGAAGGGGATCGGGCTGGCTACACCTTC. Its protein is CASKEGDRAGYTF. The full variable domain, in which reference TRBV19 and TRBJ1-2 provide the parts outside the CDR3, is DGGITQSPKYLFRKEGQNVTLSCEQNLNHDAMYWYRQDPGQGLRLIYYSQIVNDFQKGDIAEGYSVSREKKESFPLTVTSAQKNPTAFYLCASKEGDRAGYTFGSGTRLTVV.

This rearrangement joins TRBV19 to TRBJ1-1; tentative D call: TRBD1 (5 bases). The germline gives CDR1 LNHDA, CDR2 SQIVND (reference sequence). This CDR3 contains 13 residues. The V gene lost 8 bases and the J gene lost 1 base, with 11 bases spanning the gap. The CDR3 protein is CASRGGTNTEAFF. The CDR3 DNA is TGTGCCAGTCGTGGGGGGACGAACACTGAAGCTTTCTTT.

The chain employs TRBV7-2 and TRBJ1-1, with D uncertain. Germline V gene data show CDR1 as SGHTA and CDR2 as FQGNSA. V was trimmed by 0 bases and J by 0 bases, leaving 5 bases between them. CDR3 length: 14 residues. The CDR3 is CASSLAGMNTEAFF. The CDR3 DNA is TGTGCCAGCAGCTTAGCCGGGATGAACACTGAAGCTTTCTTT. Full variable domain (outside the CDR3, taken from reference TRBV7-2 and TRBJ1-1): GAGVSQSPSNKVTEKGKDVELRCDPISGHTALYWYRQSLGQGLEFLIYFQGNSAPDKSGLPSDRFSAERTGGSVSTLTIQRTQQEDSAVYLCASSLAGMNTEAFFGQGTRLTVV.

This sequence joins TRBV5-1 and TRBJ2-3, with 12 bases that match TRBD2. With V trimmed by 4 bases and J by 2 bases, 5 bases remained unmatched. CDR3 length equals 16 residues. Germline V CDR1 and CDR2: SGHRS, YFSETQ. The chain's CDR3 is CASSPLAGGHTDTQYF. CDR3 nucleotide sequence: TGCGCCAGCAGCCCACTAGCGGGGGGACACACAGATACGCAGTATTTT. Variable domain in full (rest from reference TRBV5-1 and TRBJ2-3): KAGVTQTPRYLIKTRGQQVTLSCSPISGHRSVSWYQQTPGQGLQFLFEYFSETQRNKGNFPGRFSGRQFSNSRSEMNVSTLELGDSALYLCASSPLAGGHTDTQYFGPGTRLTVL.

CDR3 region: CASTQRAGTTDTQYF. The CDR3 DNA reads as TGTGCCAGCACCCAACGAGCGGGGACCACAGATACGCAGTATTTT. The chain links TRBV2 to TRBJ2-3; 7 nucleotides agree with TRBD2. Trimming removed 7 bases from V and 2 bases from J; junction bases left unmatched: 9. Germline CDR1 is SNHLY and CDR2 is FYNNEI. There are 15 residues in the CDR3.

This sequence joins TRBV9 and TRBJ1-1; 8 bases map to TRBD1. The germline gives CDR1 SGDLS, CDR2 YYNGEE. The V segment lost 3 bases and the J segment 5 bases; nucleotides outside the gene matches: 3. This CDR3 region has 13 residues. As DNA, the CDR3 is TGTGCCAGCAGCGCCCAGGGGGCGACTGAAGCTTTCTTT. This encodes CASSAQGATEAFF. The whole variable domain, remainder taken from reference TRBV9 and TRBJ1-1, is DSGVTQTPKHLITATGQRVTLRCSPRSGDLSVYWYQQSLDQGLQFLIQYYNGEERAKGNILERFSAQQFPDLHSELNLSSLELGDSALYFCASSAQGATEAFFGQGTRLTVV.

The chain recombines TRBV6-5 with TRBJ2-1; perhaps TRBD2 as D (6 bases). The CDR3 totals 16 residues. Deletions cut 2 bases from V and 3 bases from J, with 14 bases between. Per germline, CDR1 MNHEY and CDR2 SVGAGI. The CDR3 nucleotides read TGTGCCAGCAGTTACGGTGTCCAGCGGGTCTACAATGAGCAGTTCTTC. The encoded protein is CASSYGVQRVYNEQFF.

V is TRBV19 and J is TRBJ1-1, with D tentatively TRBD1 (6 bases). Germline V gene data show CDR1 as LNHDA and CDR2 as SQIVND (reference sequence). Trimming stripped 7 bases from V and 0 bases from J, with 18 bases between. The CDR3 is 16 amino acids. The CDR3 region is CASTLGRGDVNTEAFF. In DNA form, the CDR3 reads TGTGCCAGTACTCTAGGGAGGGGGGACGTGAACACTGAAGCTTTCTTT.

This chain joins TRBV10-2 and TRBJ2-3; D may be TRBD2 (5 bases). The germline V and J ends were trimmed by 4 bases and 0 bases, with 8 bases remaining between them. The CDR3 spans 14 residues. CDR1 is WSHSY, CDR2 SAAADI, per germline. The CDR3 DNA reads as TGCGCCAGCAGTGCTAGCCCAAGCACAGATACGCAGTATTTT. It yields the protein CASSASPSTDTQYF.

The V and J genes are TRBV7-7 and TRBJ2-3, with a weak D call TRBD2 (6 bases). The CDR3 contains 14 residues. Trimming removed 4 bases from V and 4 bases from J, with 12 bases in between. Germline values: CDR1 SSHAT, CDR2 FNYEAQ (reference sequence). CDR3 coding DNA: TGTGCCAGCAGCTCAGGGCGGGACGCAGATACGCAGTATTTT. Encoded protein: CASSSGRDADTQYF.

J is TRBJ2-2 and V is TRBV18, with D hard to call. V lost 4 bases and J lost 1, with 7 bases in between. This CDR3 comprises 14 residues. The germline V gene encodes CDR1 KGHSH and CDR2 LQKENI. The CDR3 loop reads CASSLRQNTGELFF. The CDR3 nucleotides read TGTGCCAGCTCACTAAGACAGAACACCGGGGAGCTGTTTTTT.

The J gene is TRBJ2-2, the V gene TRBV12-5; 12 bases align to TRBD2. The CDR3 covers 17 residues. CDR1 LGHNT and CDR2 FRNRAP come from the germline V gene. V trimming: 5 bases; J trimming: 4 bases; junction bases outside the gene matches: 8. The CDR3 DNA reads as TGTGCTAGTGGTAAGAGAGGACTAGCGGGGACCACCGGGGAGCTGTTTTTT. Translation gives CASGKRGLAGTTGELFF.

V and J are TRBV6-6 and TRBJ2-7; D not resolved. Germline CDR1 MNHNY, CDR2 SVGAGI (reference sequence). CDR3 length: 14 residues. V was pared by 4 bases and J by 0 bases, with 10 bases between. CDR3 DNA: TGTGCCAGCAGTTCAGGCTACACCTCCTACGAGCAGTACTTC. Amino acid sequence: CASSSGYTSYEQYF.

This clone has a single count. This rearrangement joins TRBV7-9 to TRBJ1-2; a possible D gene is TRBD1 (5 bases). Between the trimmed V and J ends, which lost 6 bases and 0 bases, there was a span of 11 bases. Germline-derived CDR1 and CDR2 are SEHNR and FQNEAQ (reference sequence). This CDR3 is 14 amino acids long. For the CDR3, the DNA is TGTGCCAGCAGTCCAGGGATATCTAACTATGGCTACACCTTC. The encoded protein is CASSPGISNYGYTF.

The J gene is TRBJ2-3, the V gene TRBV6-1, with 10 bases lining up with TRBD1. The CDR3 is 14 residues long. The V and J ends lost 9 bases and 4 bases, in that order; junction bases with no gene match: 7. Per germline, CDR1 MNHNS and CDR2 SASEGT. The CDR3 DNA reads TGTGCCAGTTCCCTAGGACAGGGGGCAGATACGCAGTATTTT. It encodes CASSLGQGADTQYF.

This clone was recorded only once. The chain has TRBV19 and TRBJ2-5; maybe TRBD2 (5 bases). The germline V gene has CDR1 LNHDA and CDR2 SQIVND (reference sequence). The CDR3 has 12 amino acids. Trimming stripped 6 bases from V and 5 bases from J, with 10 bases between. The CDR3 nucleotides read TGTGCCAGTAGCCGGAGGTGGGAGACCCAGTACTTC. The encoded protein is CASSRRWETQYF.

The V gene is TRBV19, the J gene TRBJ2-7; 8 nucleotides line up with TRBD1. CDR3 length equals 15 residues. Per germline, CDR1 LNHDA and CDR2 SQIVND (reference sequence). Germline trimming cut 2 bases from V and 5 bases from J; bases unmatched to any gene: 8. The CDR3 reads CASSIRPGGVDEQYF. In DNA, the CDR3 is TGTGCCAGTAGTATAAGGCCAGGGGGCGTCGACGAGCAGTACTTC.

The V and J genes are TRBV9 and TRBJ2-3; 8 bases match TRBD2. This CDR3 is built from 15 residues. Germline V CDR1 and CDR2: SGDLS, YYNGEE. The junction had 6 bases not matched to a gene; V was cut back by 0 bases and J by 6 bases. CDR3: CASSVAGGGGDTQYF. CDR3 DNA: TGTGCCAGCAGCGTAGCGGGGGGGGGAGGGGATACGCAGTATTTT.

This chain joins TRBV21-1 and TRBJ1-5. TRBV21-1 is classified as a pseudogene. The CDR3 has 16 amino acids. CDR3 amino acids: CASSKGGREGEQPQHF. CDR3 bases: TGTGCCAGCAGCAAAGGCGGGAGAGAGGGCGAGCAGCCCCAGCATTTT.